The subject of this entry is one TCR beta chain. The data are from a study of shared clonotypes between healthy human individuals. The table came from immunoSEQ multiplex PCR; TCRdb's copy has only in-frame clones and leaves some out. The sample lists some 740,000 clones, roughly 92% seen once, with 24% in the top ten. Germline V gene data show CDR1 as SEHNR and CDR2 as FQNEAQ (reference sequence). The CDR3 is 15 amino acids. V shed 5 bases, J shed 0 bases, and the junction held 5 bases outside the gene matches. CD45RO negativity and positive selection for CCR7 defined naive CD8 cells, a population that excluded terminally differentiated effector memory CD45RA+ cells.

This sequence was found in a man between 25 and 39 years old in good health. This sequence joins TRBV7-9 and TRBJ2-7, with 9 bases matching TRBD1. Input material: naive CD8+ T cells sorted from blood. The CDR3 coding sequence is TGTGCCAGCAGCGGGGACAGGGACAGCTCCTACGAGCAGTACTTC. Protein: CASSGDRDSSYEQYF.